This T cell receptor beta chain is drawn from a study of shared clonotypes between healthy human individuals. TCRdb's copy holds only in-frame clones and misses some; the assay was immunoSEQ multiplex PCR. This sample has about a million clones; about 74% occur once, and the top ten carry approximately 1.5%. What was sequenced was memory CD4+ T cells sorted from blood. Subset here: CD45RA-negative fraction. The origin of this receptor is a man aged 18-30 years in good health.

The CDR3 is CASSLRGRGYEQYF. The CDR3 nucleotides are TGTGCCAGCAGCTTAAGGGGCCGGGGGTACGAGCAGTACTTC. The V and J genes are TRBV5-8 and TRBJ2-7; perhaps TRBD2 as D (6 bases). Germline V gene data show CDR1 as SGHTS and CDR2 as YDEGEE. The V end was cut by 2 bases, the J end by 4 bases, with 13 bases between. The CDR3 sequence is 14 residues long.